These 21 T cell receptor beta chains share one sample of origin, sequenced in a study of blood T cell repertoires in COVID-19. Here immunoSEQ multiplex PCR was the method, and the copy in TCRdb shows in-frame clones only, minus some. The profile covers some 300,000 clones, with around 87% appearing a single time and 1.3% taken by the ten largest. The sequenced material came from peripheral blood. These receptors all come from a man aged 70 or older with acute or convalescent COVID-19.

The V and J genes are TRBV7-9 and TRBJ1-1, with D possibly TRBD1 on 6 matching bases. Trimming removed 5 bases at V and 1 base at J, with 14 bases between. The CDR3 is 15 amino acids. Per the germline V gene, CDR1 is SEHNR and CDR2 is FQNEAQ (reference sequence). CDR3 bases: TGTGCCAGCAGCCCTGATACAGGGCCGAACACTGAAGCTTTCTTT. Protein: CASSPDTGPNTEAFF.

V gene TRBV9 combines with J gene TRBJ1-5; D is unclear. Germline lookup yields CDR1 SGDLS and CDR2 YYNGEE. CDR3 size: 14 residues. Trimming removed 0 bases from V and 9 bases from J, with 13 bases in between. The CDR3 loop reads CASSVDRSSGPQHF. CDR3 nucleotide sequence: TGTGCCAGCAGCGTAGATAGGTCCTCGGGGCCCCAGCATTTT.

This chain uses TRBV5-4 with TRBJ2-7, with 7 bases identical to TRBD1. The CDR3 is 14 residues long. Germline V gene sequence: CDR1 SGHNT, CDR2 YYREEE (reference sequence). With 2 bases clipped from V and 3 bases from J, the junction kept 5 bases outside the gene matches. The CDR3 nucleotides read TGTGCCAGCAGCTTCCGGGGACAGAACTACGAGCAGTACTTC. Its protein product is CASSFRGQNYEQYF.

The count of this clone is one. The V call is TRBV18, the J call TRBJ2-3, with 7 positions matching TRBD2. The germline CDR1 and CDR2 sequences are KGHSH and LQKENI. V gave up 2 bases and J gave up 0 bases; unmatched junction bases: 20. The length of the CDR3 is 21 residues. CDR3 in amino acids: CASSPSRGRITTDASTDTQYF. DNA of the CDR3: TGTGCCAGCTCACCATCTCGCGGGAGAATAACCACTGACGCTAGCACAGATACGCAGTATTTT.

V is TRBV30 and J is TRBJ2-3, with D perhaps TRBD1 (5 bases). CDR3 length equals 14 residues. Germline-derived CDR1 and CDR2 are GTSNPN and SVGIG (reference sequence). V was clipped by 4 bases and J by 0 bases, with 11 bases between them. The DNA for the CDR3 is TGTGCCTGGACAGGGATGTTAAGCACAGATACGCAGTATTTT. Amino acid sequence: CAWTGMLSTDTQYF.

The chain carries TRBV11-2 and TRBJ1-2; the D gene is possibly TRBD1 (5 bases). In germline, CDR1 is SGHAT, CDR2 FQNNGV. V lost 6 bases to trimming and J lost 8 bases, with 22 bases between them. The CDR3 is 15 residues long. As DNA, the CDR3 is TGTGCCAGCAGTTCTCAAATCCATCAGGGTTCCGGCTACACCTTC. Translating it yields CASSSQIHQGSGYTF. Combining the CDR3 with reference TRBV11-2 and TRBJ1-2 gives the whole variable domain EAGVAQSPRYKIIEKRQSVAFWCNPISGHATLYWYQQILGQGPKLLIQFQNNGVVDDSQLPKDRFSAERLKGVDSTLKIQPAKLEDSAVYLCASSSQIHQGSGYTFGSGTRLTVV.

This chain connects TRBV6-5 to TRBJ2-2; TRBD1 might be the D (6 bases). The V gene lost 3 bases and the J gene lost 6 bases, with 11 bases spanning the gap. CDR1 is MNHEY and CDR2 is SVGAGI in the germline V gene. The CDR3 runs to 14 residues. Written as DNA, the CDR3 is TGTGCCAGCAGTTATAACAGGGTCCCCGGGGAGCTGTTTTTT. Residues: CASSYNRVPGELFF.

The genes are TRBV6-1 and TRBJ2-7, with D perhaps TRBD1 (5 bases). Trimming stripped 1 base from V and 3 bases from J, with 13 bases between. CDR3 length: 15 amino acids. Germline loops: CDR1 MNHNS, CDR2 SASEGT. CDR3 nucleotide sequence: TGTGCCAGCAGTGAAGGTAGGGGTACCGGCTACGAGCAGTACTTC. Translation: CASSEGRGTGYEQYF.

This rearrangement joins TRBV4-2 to TRBJ1-5; tentatively, D is TRBD1 (6 bases). The CDR3 spans 15 residues. Looked up from germline, CDR1 is LGHNA and CDR2 is YNFKEQ. V lost 3 bases to trimming and J lost 7 bases, with 16 bases between them. CDR3 sequence: CASSQETGRAQPQHF. The CDR3 DNA sequence: TGTGCCAGCAGCCAGGAAACAGGGAGAGCGCAGCCCCAGCATTTT.

CDR3 nucleotides: TGCGCCAGCAGCCCCCGACAGGGGGCAGACAGGGAGCAGTTCTTC. Translated, it gives CASSPRQGADREQFF. This chain links TRBV5-1 with TRBJ2-1; 10 positions agree with TRBD1. This CDR3 comprises 15 residues. CDR1 is SGHRS, CDR2 YFSETQ, per germline. The junction had 11 bases not matched to a gene; V was cut back by 4 bases and J by 10 bases. The whole variable domain, remainder taken from reference TRBV5-1 and TRBJ2-1, is KAGVTQTPRYLIKTRGQQVTLSCSPISGHRSVSWYQQTPGQGLQFLFEYFSETQRNKGNFPGRFSGRQFSNSRSEMNVSTLELGDSALYLCASSPRQGADREQFFGPGTRLTVL.

J is TRBJ2-1 and V is TRBV28; 12 positions match TRBD2. V trimming: 2 bases; J trimming: 4 bases; junction bases outside the gene matches: 6. The germline V gene encodes CDR1 MDHEN and CDR2 SYDVKM. This CDR3 spans 17 amino acids. For the CDR3, the DNA is TGTGCCAGCAGTTTACGGACTAGCGGGATCCTGTACAATGAGCAGTTCTTC. It encodes CASSLRTSGILYNEQFF. Supplemented by reference TRBV28 and TRBJ2-1, the full variable domain reads DVKVTQSSRYLVKRTGEKVFLECVQDMDHENMFWYRQDPGLGLRLIYFSYDVKMKEKGDIPEGYSVSREKKERFSLILESASTNQTSMYLCASSLRTSGILYNEQFFGPGTRLTVL.

The chain combines TRBV30 with TRBJ2-7; 9 positions agree with TRBD1. The V gene end was trimmed by 0 bases and the J gene end by 2 bases; junction bases not matched to a gene: 2. The length of the CDR3 is 14 residues. Germline values: CDR1 GTSNPN, CDR2 SVGIG (reference sequence). CDR3 nucleotide sequence: TGTGCCTGGAGTGTACAGGGGGCAGCCTACGAGCAGTACTTC. It yields the protein CAWSVQGAAYEQYF.

This clone appeared once. This chain uses TRBV5-4 with TRBJ1-1; D unclear. Germline loops: CDR1 SGHNT, CDR2 YYREEE (reference sequence). V gave up 3 bases and J gave up 1 base, with 13 bases separating them. The CDR3 has 15 residues. The CDR3 bases are TGTGCCAGCAGCTCTGAGTCAACTTGGAACACTGAAGCTTTCTTT. It translates to CASSSESTWNTEAFF.

The V call is TRBV29-1, the J call TRBJ1-2; 9 bases line up with TRBD1. The CDR3 loop spans 12 amino acids. CDR1 and CDR2 (germline): SQVTM, ANQGSEA. The ends lost 8 bases at V and 1 base at J; junction bases unmatched: 2. CDR3 amino acids: CSSGQGNYGYTF. The CDR3 DNA reads TGCAGCTCGGGACAGGGTAACTATGGCTACACCTTC.

This chain joins TRBV6-5 and TRBJ2-5, with 11 bases matching TRBD2. Germline CDR1 and CDR2: MNHEY and SVGAGI. The CDR3 contains 15 residues. After removal of 6 bases from V and 5 bases from J, the junction contained 8 bases not matched to a gene. The CDR3 protein is CASSPRLAGLETQYF. Here the CDR3 DNA reads TGTGCCAGCAGCCCGAGACTAGCGGGGTTGGAGACCCAGTACTTC.

The sample holds one count of this clone. V usage is TRBV27 and J usage is TRBJ1-4; D perhaps matches TRBD1 (6 bases). The CDR3 has 15 amino acids. CDR1 MNHEY and CDR2 SMNVEV come from the germline V gene (reference sequence). Deletions cut 6 bases from V and 0 bases from J, with 11 bases between. CDR3 sequence (DNA): TGTGCCAGCAGACAGGGTCAAACAACTAATGAAAAACTGTTTTTT. It is translated as CASRQGQTTNEKLFF.

The chain recombines TRBV11-2 with TRBJ2-7, with D uncertain. There are 11 residues in the CDR3. Trimming shortened V by 5 bases and J by 3 bases, and 5 bases separated the two germline ends. Germline V lookup: CDR1 SGHAT, CDR2 FQNNGV. CDR3 in DNA: TGTGCCAGCAGCACCTACTACGAGCAGTACTTC. It encodes CASSTYYEQYF.

The chain couples TRBV5-5 to TRBJ2-1, with 8 bases fitting TRBD2. From germline, CDR1 is SGHKS and CDR2 YYEKEE (reference sequence). This CDR3 is built from 17 residues. After removal of 0 bases from V and 6 bases from J, the junction contained 11 bases not matched to a gene. CDR3 DNA sequence: TGTGCCAGCAGCTTGGAGGTGGTGCGGGGGGCAGGCAATGAGCAGTTCTTC. It encodes CASSLEVVRGAGNEQFF.

The chain links TRBV27 to TRBJ1-6; D ambiguous. The CDR3 is 14 residues long. Per the germline V gene, CDR1 is MNHEY and CDR2 is SMNVEV (reference sequence). The ends were cut back, 5 bases at V and 5 bases at J, with 10 bases in the middle. CDR3 loop: CASSRGENNSPLHF. The CDR3 DNA reads as TGTGCCAGCAGTCGGGGTGAGAATAATTCACCCCTCCACTTT.

Comments on this clone: This CDR3 is also generated by other DNA sequences in the sample. The chain couples TRBV5-1 to TRBJ1-2, with unresolved D. Trimming removed 0 bases from V and 3 bases from J, with 6 bases in between. The CDR3 runs to 13 residues. The germline gives CDR1 SGHRS, CDR2 YFSETQ. The CDR3 DNA reads TGCGCCAGCAGCTTGGGGGGAGACTATGGCTACACCTTC. Encoded protein: CASSLGGDYGYTF.

The count of this clone is one. The gene calls are TRBV29-1 and TRBJ2-2; TRBD1 matches 7 bases. Germline-derived CDR1 and CDR2 are SQVTM and ANQGSEA. The CDR3 spans 13 residues. V was pared by 6 bases and J by 4 bases, with 5 bases of the junction left unmatched. Written as DNA, the CDR3 is TGCAGCGTAGGTACAGGGGTCACCGGGGAGCTGTTTTTT. Encoded protein: CSVGTGVTGELFF.